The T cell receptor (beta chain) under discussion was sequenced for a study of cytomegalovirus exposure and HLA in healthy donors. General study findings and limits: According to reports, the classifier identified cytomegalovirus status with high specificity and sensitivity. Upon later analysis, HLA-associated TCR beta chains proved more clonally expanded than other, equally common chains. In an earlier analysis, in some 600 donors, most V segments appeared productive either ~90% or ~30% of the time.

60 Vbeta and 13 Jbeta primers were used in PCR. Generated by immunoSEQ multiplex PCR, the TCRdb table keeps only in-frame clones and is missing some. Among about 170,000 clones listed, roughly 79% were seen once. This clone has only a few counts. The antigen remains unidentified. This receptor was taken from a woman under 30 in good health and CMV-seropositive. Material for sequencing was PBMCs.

CDR3 sequence reads: CASSQAGGESTDTQYF. CDR3 coding DNA: TGTGCCAGCAGCCAAGCGGGGGGCGAGAGCACAGATACGCAGTATTTT. The rearrangement links TRBV4-2 to TRBJ2-3; a possible D gene is TRBD2 (7 bases). The CDR3 length is 16 residues. The ends were cut back, 1 base at V and 0 bases at J, with 11 bases in the middle. Germline V gene data show CDR1 as LGHNA and CDR2 as YNFKEQ.